This TCR beta chain was observed in a study of OX40 agonist ivuxolimab in advanced cancers. Clones were read by immunoSEQ multiplex PCR, and TCRdb kept only the in-frame ones, dropping some. The sample consists of about 90,000 clones, 90% of them appearing once. Germline loops: CDR1 MNHEY, CDR2 SMNVEV (reference sequence). The CDR3 is 16 amino acids. Losses at the gene ends were 5 bases for V and 8 bases for J; bases not matched to a gene: 13. This TCR was recovered from an adult with an advanced solid tumor such as melanoma, head and neck, liver or kidney cancer. The source material was CD4+ or CD8+ T cells sorted from blood, sampled in a trial of the OX40 agonist ivuxolimab. This chain links TRBV27 with TRBJ2-2; 8 positions agree with TRBD1. CDR3 region: CASSQSGTGYVGELFF. In DNA form, the CDR3 reads TGTGCCAGCAGTCAATCTGGGACAGGCTACGTGGGGGAGCTGTTTTTT.